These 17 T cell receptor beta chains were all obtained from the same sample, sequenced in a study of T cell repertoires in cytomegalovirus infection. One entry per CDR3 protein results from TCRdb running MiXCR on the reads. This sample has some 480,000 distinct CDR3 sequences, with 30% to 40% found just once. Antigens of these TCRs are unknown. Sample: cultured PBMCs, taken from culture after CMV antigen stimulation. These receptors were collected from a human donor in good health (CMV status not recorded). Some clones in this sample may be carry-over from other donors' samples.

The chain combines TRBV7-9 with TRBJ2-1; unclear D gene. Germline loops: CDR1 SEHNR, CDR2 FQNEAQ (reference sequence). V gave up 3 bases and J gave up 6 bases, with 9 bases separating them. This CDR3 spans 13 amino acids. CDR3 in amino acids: CASSFAERNEQFF. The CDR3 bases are TGTGCCAGCAGCTTCGCAGAACGCAATGAGCAGTTCTTC.

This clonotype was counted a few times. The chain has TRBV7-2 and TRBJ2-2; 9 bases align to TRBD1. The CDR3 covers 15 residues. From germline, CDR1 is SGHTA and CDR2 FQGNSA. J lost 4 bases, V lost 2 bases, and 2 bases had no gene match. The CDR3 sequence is CASSLRTGVTGELFF. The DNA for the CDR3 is TGTGCCAGCAGCTTAAGGACAGGGGTCACCGGGGAGCTGTTTTTT.

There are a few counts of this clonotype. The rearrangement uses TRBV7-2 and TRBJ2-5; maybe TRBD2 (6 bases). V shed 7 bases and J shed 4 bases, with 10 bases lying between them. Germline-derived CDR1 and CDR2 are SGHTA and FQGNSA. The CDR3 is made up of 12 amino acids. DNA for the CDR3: TGTGCCAGCAAAGGAGGGTTAGAGACCCAGTACTTC. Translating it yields CASKGGLETQYF. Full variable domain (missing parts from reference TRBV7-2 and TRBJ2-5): GAGVSQSPSNKVTEKGKDVELRCDPISGHTALYWYRQSLGQGLEFLIYFQGNSAPDKSGLPSDRFSAERTGGSVSTLTIQRTQQEDSAVYLCASKGGLETQYFGPGTRLLVL.

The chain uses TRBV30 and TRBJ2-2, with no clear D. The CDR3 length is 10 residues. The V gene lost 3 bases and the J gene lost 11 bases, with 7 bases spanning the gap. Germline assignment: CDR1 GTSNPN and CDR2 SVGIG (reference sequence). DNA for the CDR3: TGTGCCTGGAGGCAAGGCGAGCTGTTTTTT. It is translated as CAWRQGELFF.

CDR3 nucleotides: TGTGCCACCAGCAGTAGCGGGAGGCCCCAGTATGAGCAGTTCTTC. This codes for CATSSSGRPQYEQFF. This chain joins TRBV15 and TRBJ2-1; 10 bases are shared with TRBD2. The germline V gene encodes CDR1 LNHNV and CDR2 YYDKDF (reference sequence). This CDR3 comprises 15 residues. The trim removed 3 bases at V and 8 bases at J, leaving 7 bases unmatched.

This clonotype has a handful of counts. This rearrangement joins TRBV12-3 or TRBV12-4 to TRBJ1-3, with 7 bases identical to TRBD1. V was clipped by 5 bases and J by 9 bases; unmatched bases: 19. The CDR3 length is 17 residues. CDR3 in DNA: TGTGCCAGCAGTCCACTCCCGACAGGGATATCCTTCTTCACCATATATTTT. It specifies CASSPLPTGISFFTIYF.

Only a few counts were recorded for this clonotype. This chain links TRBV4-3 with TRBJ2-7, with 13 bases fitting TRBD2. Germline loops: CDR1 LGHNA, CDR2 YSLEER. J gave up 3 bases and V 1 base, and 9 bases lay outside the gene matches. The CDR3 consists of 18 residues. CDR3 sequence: CASSQAPPLAGGRYEQYV. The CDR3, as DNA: TGCGCCAGCAGCCAAGCTCCTCCACTAGCGGGAGGGCGCTACGAGCAGTACGTC.

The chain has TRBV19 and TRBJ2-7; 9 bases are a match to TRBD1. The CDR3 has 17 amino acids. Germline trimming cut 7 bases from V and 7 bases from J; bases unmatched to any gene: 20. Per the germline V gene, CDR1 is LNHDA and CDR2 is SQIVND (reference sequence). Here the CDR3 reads CASTPGTGYPTTGEQYF. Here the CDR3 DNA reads TGTGCCAGTACCCCCGGGACAGGGTACCCTACTACGGGAGAGCAGTACTTC. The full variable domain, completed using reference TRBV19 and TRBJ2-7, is DGGITQSPKYLFRKEGQNVTLSCEQNLNHDAMYWYRQDPGQGLRLIYYSQIVNDFQKGDIAEGYSVSREKKESFPLTVTSAQKNPTAFYLCASTPGTGYPTTGEQYFGPGTRLTVT.

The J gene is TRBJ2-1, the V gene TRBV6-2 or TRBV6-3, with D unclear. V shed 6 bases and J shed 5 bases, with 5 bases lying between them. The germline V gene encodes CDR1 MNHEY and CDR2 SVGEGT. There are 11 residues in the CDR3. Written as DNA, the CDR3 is TGTGCCAGCAGGGATAACAATGAGCAGTTCTTC. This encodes CASRDNNEQFF.

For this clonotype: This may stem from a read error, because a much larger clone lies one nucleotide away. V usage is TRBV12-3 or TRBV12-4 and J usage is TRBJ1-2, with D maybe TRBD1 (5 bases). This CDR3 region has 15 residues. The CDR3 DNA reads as TGTGCCGGCAGTTTAGGAGGAGTGGGACGTTATGGCTACACCTTC. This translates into CAGSLGGVGRYGYTF.

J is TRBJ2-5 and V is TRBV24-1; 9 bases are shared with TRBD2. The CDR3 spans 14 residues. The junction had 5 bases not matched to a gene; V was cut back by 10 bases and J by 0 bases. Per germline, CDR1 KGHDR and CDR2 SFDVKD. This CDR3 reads CATAASGNQETQYF. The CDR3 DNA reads TGTGCCACGGCGGCTAGCGGGAACCAAGAGACCCAGTACTTC.

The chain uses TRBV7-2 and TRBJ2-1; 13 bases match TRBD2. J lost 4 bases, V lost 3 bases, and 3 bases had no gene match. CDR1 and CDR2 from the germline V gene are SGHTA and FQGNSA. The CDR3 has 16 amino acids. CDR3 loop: CASSLSGLAGYNEQFF. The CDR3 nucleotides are TGTGCCAGCAGCTTGTCGGGACTAGCGGGGTACAATGAGCAGTTCTTC.

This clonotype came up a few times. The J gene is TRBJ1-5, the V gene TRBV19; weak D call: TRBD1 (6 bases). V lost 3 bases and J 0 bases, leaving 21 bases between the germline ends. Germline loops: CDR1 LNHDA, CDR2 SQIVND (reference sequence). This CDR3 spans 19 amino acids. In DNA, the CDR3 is TGTGCCAGTAGTATGCCCCCCTTCAACAGGGATTATAGCAATCAGCCCCAGCATTTT. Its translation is CASSMPPFNRDYSNQPQHF.

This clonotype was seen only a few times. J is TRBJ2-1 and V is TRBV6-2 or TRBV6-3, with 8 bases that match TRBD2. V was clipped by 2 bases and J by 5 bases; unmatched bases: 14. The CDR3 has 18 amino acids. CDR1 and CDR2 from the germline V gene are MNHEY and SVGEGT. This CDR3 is CASSYGIPILREDNEQFF. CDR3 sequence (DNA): TGTGCCAGCAGTTACGGGATACCAATATTGCGGGAGGACAATGAGCAGTTCTTC.

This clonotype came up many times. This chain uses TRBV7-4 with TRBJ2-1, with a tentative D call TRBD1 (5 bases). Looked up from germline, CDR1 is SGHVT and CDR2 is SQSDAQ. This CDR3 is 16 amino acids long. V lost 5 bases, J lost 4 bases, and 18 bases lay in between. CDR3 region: CASSHPVGRDYNEQFF. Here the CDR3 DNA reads TGTGCCAGCAGCCACCCCGTTGGCAGGGATTACAATGAGCAGTTCTTC.

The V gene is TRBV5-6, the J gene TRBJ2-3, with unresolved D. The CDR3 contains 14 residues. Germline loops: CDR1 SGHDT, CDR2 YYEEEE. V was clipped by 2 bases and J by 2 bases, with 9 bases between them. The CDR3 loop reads CASSFRAFTDTQYF. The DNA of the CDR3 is TGTGCCAGCAGCTTCCGGGCTTTCACAGATACGCAGTATTTT.

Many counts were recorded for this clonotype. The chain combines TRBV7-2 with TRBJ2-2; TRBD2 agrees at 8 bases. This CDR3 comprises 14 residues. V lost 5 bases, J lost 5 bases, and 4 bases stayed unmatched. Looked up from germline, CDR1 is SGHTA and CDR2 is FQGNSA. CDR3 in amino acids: CASSAGGLTGELFF. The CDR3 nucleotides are TGTGCCAGCAGCGCGGGAGGTCTAACCGGGGAGCTGTTTTTT. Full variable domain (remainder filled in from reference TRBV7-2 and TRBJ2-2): GAGVSQSPSNKVTEKGKDVELRCDPISGHTALYWYRQSLGQGLEFLIYFQGNSAPDKSGLPSDRFSAERTGGSVSTLTIQRTQQEDSAVYLCASSAGGLTGELFFGEGSRLTVL.